A selection of T cell receptor beta chains follows, all from one sample in a study of blood T cells in healthy people across ages. TCRdb itself ran the 5' RACE reads through MiXCR, one entry per CDR3 protein. The sample lists roughly 720,000 distinct CDR3 sequences, about 53% occurring once. The sequencing input was blood. The receptors were gathered from an elderly man in good health. The CDR3 runs from the conserved cysteine through the conserved F or W. D genes are given only for firm matches. Some rows have no size entry. The others give once, few or many, or a class for an expanded clone.

. TRBJ1-2 . TRBV7-9 TGTACCAGCAGCTTAGGGCAGGCCCATGGCTACACCTTC CTSSLGQAHGYTF
. TRBJ2-1 few TRBV20-1 TGCAGTGCCACCCACCGGGCAGGGAAGTACAATGAGGAGCAGTTCTTC CSATHRAGKYNEEQFF
TRBD2 TRBJ2-1 . TRBV9 TGTGCCAGCAGCACCGCGGTCCTAGCGGCCGGCTACAATGAGCAGTTCTTC CASSTAVLAAGYNEQFF
TRBD1 TRBJ1-2 few TRBV27 TGTGCCAGCAGCCCGGACAGGGTAATTGGCTACACCTTC CASSPDRVIGYTF
TRBD1 TRBJ1-2 few TRBV5-1 TGCGCCAGCAGCTTGGGGGACAGGCCCCTTGGAGGCTACACCTTC CASSLGDRPLGGYTF
. TRBJ2-6 . TRBV27 TGTGCCAGCAGTATATGGACCAGTTCGCCTGGGGCCAACGTCCTGACTTTC CASSIWTSSPGANVLTF
TRBD2 TRBJ2-5 . TRBV2 TGTGCCAGCAGTTTCCTAGCGGGCCAAGGCAATGAGCAGTACTTC CASSFLAGQGNEQYF
TRBD2 TRBJ2-1 few TRBV11-2 TGTGCCAGCAGCTTAGCACTAGCGGACTACAATGAGCAGTTCTTC CASSLALADYNEQFF
TRBD2 TRBJ2-7 . TRBV20-1 TGCAGTGCTAGGACCGTAGCGGGAGGGCTATACAATGAGCAGTACTTC CSARTVAGGLYNEQYF
TRBD2 TRBJ2-1 . TRBV5-1 TGCGCCAGCAGCTTGGCCACTAGCGGGATTGATGAGCAGTTCTTC CASSLATSGIDEQFF
TRBD2 TRBJ2-5 few TRBV29-1 TGCAGCGTTGGACCCGGAGGGGCGGGAGGGTCCCAGTACTTC CSVGPGGAGGSQYF
. TRBJ1-2 . TRBV28 TGTGCCAGCAGTCCACCCTCGAACTATGGCTACACCTTC CASSPPSNYGYTF
TRBD1 TRBJ1-2 . TRBV7-3 TGTGCCAGCAGCGTAAACAGGGGGGGGACGGGCTACACCTTC CASSVNRGGTGYTF
TRBD1 TRBJ2-3 . TRBV29-1 TGCAGCGTGAACAGGGGCGATAGCACAGATACGCAGTATTTT CSVNRGDSTDTQYF
. TRBJ1-5 . TRBV20-1 TGCAGTGCTAGAAGATATAGCAATCAGCCCCAGCATTTT CSARRYSNQPQHF
TRBD2 TRBJ2-1 . TRBV15 TGTGCCACCAGCAGAGATACTACAGCGGGGGGCAATGAGCAGTTCTTC CATSRDTTAGGNEQFF
. TRBJ2-7 . TRBV7-4 TGTGCCAGCAGCTTACGGCGACAGATCTCCTACGAGCAGTACTTC CASSLRRQISYEQYF
. TRBJ2-1 . TRBV7-9 TGTGCCAGCAGCTCCCCGACCAGGGAGCAGTTCTTC CASSSPTREQFF
. TRBJ2-5 many TRBV5-1 TGCGCCAGCAGCTCTAAGGGACTGGAAGAGACCCAGTACTTC CASSSKGLEETQYF
TRBD1 TRBJ1-2 . TRBV3-1 TGTGCCAGCAGCCAAGAAATACCCGGGACAGGGGCCGGGAGGGGCTACACCTTC CASSQEIPGTGAGRGYTF
. TRBJ1-5 few TRBV28 TGTGCCAGCCTGACAAAACGTCAGCCCCAGCATTTT CASLTKRQPQHF
TRBD2 TRBJ2-7 . TRBV27 TGTGCCAGCAGTTTATCCGGGAGGGCCAAGAAGCAGTACTTC CASSLSGRAKKQYF
. TRBJ2-3 few TRBV4-2 TGTGCCAGCACCCAAGGGGACGGGGGATACGCGTATTTT CASTQGDGGYAYF
. TRBJ2-5 . TRBV12-3/TRBV12-4 TGTGCCAGCAGTTTAGGAGGGGCCTCGCACCAAGAGACCCAGTACTTC CASSLGGASHQETQYF
TRBD2 TRBJ2-7 few TRBV24-1 TGTGCCACCAGTGATGGCGGGAGGGCGTACGAGCAGTACTTC CATSDGGRAYEQYF
. TRBJ2-1 . TRBV5-1 TGCGCCAGCAGCTCAGGCTGGCAACTGAGCTCCTACAATGAGCAGTTCTTC CASSSGWQLSSYNEQFF
. TRBJ2-5 . TRBV20-1 TGCAGTGCTAGACGACCTGGGGCAGAGACCCAGTACTTC CSARRPGAETQYF
TRBD2 TRBJ2-7 . TRBV10-3 TGTGCCATCAGTGCTCCGGGACTAGCGGGAGGGGTCTCCTACAATGAGCAGTACTTC CAISAPGLAGGVSYNEQYF
. TRBJ2-7 . TRBV20-1 TGCAGTGCTAAACAGGACGAGCAGTACTTC CSAKQDEQYF
. TRBJ2-7 . TRBV5-1 TGCGCCAACAGCTTGGTGAGGGAGAGGGACGAGCAGTACTTC CANSLVRERDEQYF
TRBD2 TRBJ2-1 . TRBV5-1 TGCGCCAGCAGCTTGGCCCTCACAGCGATAGCGGGACCGGGAAATGAGCAGTTCTTC CASSLALTAIAGPGNEQFF
TRBD2 TRBJ2-7 few TRBV7-8 TGTGCCAGCAGCATGGGACTAGCGAATGGCGAGCAGTACTTC CASSMGLANGEQYF
. TRBJ2-5 . TRBV18 TGTGCCAGCTCACCGGCACAGGTACAAGAGACCCAGTACTTC CASSPAQVQETQYF
. TRBJ1-2 . TRBV11-2 TGTGCCAGCAGCCATATAGACTGGACGGGGGCGAACTATGGCTACACCTTC CASSHIDWTGANYGYTF
TRBD2 TRBJ2-7 . TRBV5-1 TGCGCCAGCAGCCTGTCGGGACTAGCGGGAGTTAGCTCCTACGAGCAGTACTTC CASSLSGLAGVSSYEQYF
. TRBJ2-5 . TRBV7-9 TGTGCCAGCAGCTTAATACGTCGGGGGGCGCAAGAGCAGTACTTC CASSLIRRGAQEQYF
TRBD2 TRBJ2-3 . TRBV2 TGTGCCAGCAGAACTAGCGGGGGCAGCACAGATACGCAGTATTTT CASRTSGGSTDTQYF
. TRBJ1-1 . TRBV10-3 TGTGCCATCAGTGATGGGGGAGAGGAAGCTTTCTTT CAISDGGEEAFF
TRBD2 TRBJ2-5 . TRBV7-9 TGTGCCAGCGGCTCGGGACTAGCGGGAGGGCAAGAGACCCAGTACTTC CASGSGLAGGQETQYF
. TRBJ2-3 few TRBV20-1 TGCAGTGCTAGAGAGAGAACGCAGTATTTT CSARERTQYF
. TRBJ2-1 . TRBV18 TGTGCCAGCTCACCACGCGGGCAGGATTACAATGAGCAGTTCTTC CASSPRGQDYNEQFF